This T cell receptor (beta chain) derives from a study of blood T cell repertoires in COVID-19. The CDR3 spans 12 residues. Trimming pared 1 base from V and 8 bases from J, leaving 9 bases between. In germline, CDR1 is SGHKS, CDR2 YYEKEE (reference sequence). Here immunoSEQ multiplex PCR was the method, and the copy in TCRdb shows in-frame clones only, minus some. The table lists approximately 210,000 clones, roughly 90% of them singletons, with approximately 7.6% in the top ten. The clonotype was recovered from a woman younger than 30 who had recovered from COVID-19. The specimen was PBMCs or T cells enriched from blood (not recorded which). The rearrangement uses TRBV5-5 and TRBJ1-1; D gene ambiguous. CDR3 DNA sequence: TGTGCCAGCAGCTTGTTCATGGAGGAAGCTTTCTTT. Translated: CASSLFMEEAFF.